Listed below are T cell receptor beta chains from one sample, sequenced in a study of blood T cell repertoires in COVID-19. Sequencing used immunoSEQ multiplex PCR; TCRdb keeps in-frame clones, though not all of them. Of about 140,000 clones in the sample, under 90% are singletons; the top ten hold 3.5% to 4%. Material: peripheral blood. The origin of the receptors is a man in his 70s who had recovered from COVID-19. The CDR3 runs from the conserved cysteine through the conserved F or W. The D gene is left open where the match is weak. Rows may omit the clone size; those that give it use once, few, many or a size class.

TRBD1	.	TRBV6-5	TRBJ1-1	TGTGCCAGCACCCGGGACAGAACATTGAACACTGAAGCTTTCTTT	CASTRDRTLNTEAFF
.	.	TRBV28	TRBJ2-3	TGTGCCAGCAGCTCTGGACTTTCCACAGATACGCAGTATTTT	CASSSGLSTDTQYF
.	.	TRBV4-1	TRBJ2-7	TGCGCCAGCAGCCCCCACAGGAACTCCTACGAGCAGTACTTC	CASSPHRNSYEQYF
TRBD1	.	TRBV5-1	TRBJ1-5	TGCGCCAGCAGCTTGGAGGGACAGTCTAATCAGCCCCAGCATTTT	CASSLEGQSNQPQHF
TRBD2	.	TRBV7-6	TRBJ2-3	TGTGCCAGCAGCTTAGCGGGACTAGCGGGTTGGGCAGATACGCAGTATTTT	CASSLAGLAGWADTQYF
TRBD1	.	TRBV27	TRBJ1-4	TGTGCCAGCAGTTTATCGAGCAGGGGGACCGAAAAACTGTTTTTT	CASSLSSRGTEKLFF
.	.	TRBV7-9	TRBJ2-3	TGTGCCAGCAGCTTGGGTCCGGGACAATTAACGGATACGCAGTATTTT	CASSLGPGQLTDTQYF
TRBD1	.	TRBV4-1	TRBJ1-3	TGCGCCAGCAGCCCCTGGGGACAGGGCAACACCATATATTTT	CASSPWGQGNTIYF
TRBD1	.	TRBV7-9	TRBJ1-1	TGTGCCAGCAGCTTAGACGTCTCGGGCAGGGGGCGTAGCACTGAAGCTTTCTTT	CASSLDVSGRGRSTEAFF
.	.	TRBV20-1	TRBJ2-5	TGCAGTGCTAGTAAAGGGGAAGAGACCCAGTACTTC	CSASKGEETQYF
.	once	TRBV4-1	TRBJ1-5	TGCGCCAGCAGCCAAGACCGCGGGTCCTCGGGGCAGCCCCAGCATTTT	CASSQDRGSSGQPQHF
TRBD2	.	TRBV15	TRBJ2-5	TGTGCCACCAGCAGTAGCGGGAGGTTAGAGGAGACCCAGTACTTC	CATSSSGRLEETQYF
.	.	TRBV5-3	TRBJ2-2	TGTGCCAGAAGTGAGGGAACGGGCGGGGAGCTGTTTTTT	CARSEGTGGELFF
TRBD1	.	TRBV18	TRBJ2-1	TGTGCCAGCTCACCACCAACAGGGGACCTATACAATGAGCAGTTCTTC	CASSPPTGDLYNEQFF
TRBD1	once	TRBV4-2	TRBJ2-7	TGTGCCAGCAGCCAAGATACAGGGGACAGAGGCGAGCAGTACTTC	CASSQDTGDRGEQYF
TRBD2	many	TRBV30	TRBJ2-1	TGTGCCTGGACTTGGCGGGAGGGCGAGAATGAGCAGTTCTTC	CAWTWREGENEQFF
TRBD2	.	TRBV5-1	TRBJ2-5	TGCGCCAGCAGCTTTCTATGGGGCGGAAGCGGGAGGGCCCAAGAGACCCAGTACTTC	CASSFLWGGSGRAQETQYF
.	.	TRBV6-1	TRBJ2-1	TGTGCCAGCAGTGATGTTAGATCCTACAATGAGCAGTTCTTC	CASSDVRSYNEQFF
.	few	TRBV4-1	TRBJ1-2	TGCGCCAGCAGCCAAGGTAGCGGGGTGGGCTACACCTTC	CASSQGSGVGYTF
TRBD2	.	TRBV30	TRBJ2-7	TGTGCCTGGAGTGTACTAGCGGGGGGAAACTACGAGCAGTACTTC	CAWSVLAGGNYEQYF
TRBD2	.	TRBV30	TRBJ2-7	TGTGCCTGCCTACGAGGCGGGAGCTACGAGCAGTACTTC	CACLRGGSYEQYF
TRBD1	.	TRBV27	TRBJ2-7	TGTGCCAGCAGTACTCTCCGGGGACAGGGGGCCTCCAGCTCCTACGAGCAGTACTTC	CASSTLRGQGASSSYEQYF
TRBD1	few	TRBV29-1	TRBJ1-1	TGCAGCGTTGGGGGACAGGGGGCACCTCCTTTCTTT	CSVGGQGAPPFF
.	.	TRBV11-2	TRBJ1-1	TGTGCCAGCAGCCCTACGGGGGGTGAAGCTTTCTTT	CASSPTGGEAFF
.	once	TRBV11-2	TRBJ2-3	TGTGCCAGCGAAAAGACTAGTACAGATACGCAGTATTTT	CASEKTSTDTQYF
.	.	TRBV5-5	TRBJ1-1	TGTGCCAGCAGCCGAGACAGAGTAAGCGACACTGAAGCTTTCTTT	CASSRDRVSDTEAFF
.	.	TRBV2	TRBJ2-2	TGTGCCAGCAGTGTCGGAGGAACATCCGGGGAGCTGTTTTTT	CASSVGGTSGELFF
TRBD1	.	TRBV6-5	TRBJ1-6	TGTGCCAGCTGGGGGACAGGCGTTGAATCACCCCTCCACTTT	CASWGTGVESPLHF
.	.	TRBV5-1	TRBJ1-2	TGCGCCAGCAGCTTGGAATCGGGAAATTATGGCTACACCTTC	CASSLESGNYGYTF
.	once	TRBV11-3	TRBJ2-1	TGTGCCAGCAGCTTCGCGATCAACAATGAGCAGTTCTTC	CASSFAINNEQFF
TRBD1	.	TRBV11-1	TRBJ2-2	TGTGCCAGCAGCTCACCGGGACAGGAGAACACCGGGGAGCTGTTTTTT	CASSSPGQENTGELFF
.	many	TRBV27	TRBJ2-2	TGTGCCAGCAGCAACAGGGAACTCACCGGGGAGCTGTTTTTT	CASSNRELTGELFF
TRBD1	.	TRBV28	TRBJ2-2	TGTGCCAGCAGACCTAGGACAGGGACGAACACCGGGGAGCTGTTTTTT	CASRPRTGTNTGELFF
TRBD1	.	TRBV5-6	TRBJ2-7	TGTGCCAGCAGCCGGGACAGGGTGGGCGAGCAGTACTTC	CASSRDRVGEQYF
TRBD2	.	TRBV30	TRBJ2-7	TGTGCCTGGAGGGATCCTAGCGGGAGAGGATACGAGCAGTACTTC	CAWRDPSGRGYEQYF
TRBD2	.	TRBV6-5	TRBJ2-1	TGTGCCAGCAGGGTCACGGCGGCGGGGGACAATGAGCAGTTCTTC	CASRVTAAGDNEQFF
TRBD2	.	TRBV13	TRBJ2-5	TGTGCCAGCAGCTTAGGGGCGGGACTAGCGGGATTCCAAGAGACCCAGTACTTC	CASSLGAGLAGFQETQYF
TRBD2	.	TRBV6-2/TRBV6-3	TRBJ2-1	TGTGCCAGCAGTTTCTCTCCGGGACTAGCGGGAGTCGGGCAGTTCTTC	CASSFSPGLAGVGQFF
TRBD2	.	TRBV15	TRBJ2-7	TGTGCCACCAGCGGGGGACTAGCGGGGGCGTTTCCTCAACGGTACTTC	CATSGGLAGAFPQRYF
.	.	TRBV19	TRBJ1-1	TGTGCCAGCTCGGACAGTTCTTTAGAAGCTTTCTTT	CASSDSSLEAFF